Included here is one T cell receptor beta chain sequence, with context. Antigen specificity is unknown. This CDR3 has 11 amino acids. Germline CDR1 is KGHDR and CDR2 is SFDVKD. These data originate in a study of T cells expressing NK-cell markers. Looking at the study overall: Seven sequenced donors out of eight were HCMV-seropositive, one seronegative. Overall study findings and caveats: Uncertainty persisted over the HCMV specificity of expanded NKG2C+ T cell clones.

What made the TCR beta cDNA was 5'RACE template switching with UMIs. TCRdb processed the 5' RACE reads again and assigns one entry to each CDR3 protein, with no DNA. Its table records about 260,000 distinct CDR3 sequences. This receptor was identified in a woman between 18 and 75 years old in good health. The sequencing input was blood T cells: a sorted CD56 or NKG2C T cell subset, CD4+ or CD8+ T cells, or bulk PBMC T cells (not recorded which). The chain joins TRBV24-1 to TRBJ1-2; TCRdb proposes TRBD1, but this gene call is untestable without DNA. The CDR3 here is CATSYRQSYTF.